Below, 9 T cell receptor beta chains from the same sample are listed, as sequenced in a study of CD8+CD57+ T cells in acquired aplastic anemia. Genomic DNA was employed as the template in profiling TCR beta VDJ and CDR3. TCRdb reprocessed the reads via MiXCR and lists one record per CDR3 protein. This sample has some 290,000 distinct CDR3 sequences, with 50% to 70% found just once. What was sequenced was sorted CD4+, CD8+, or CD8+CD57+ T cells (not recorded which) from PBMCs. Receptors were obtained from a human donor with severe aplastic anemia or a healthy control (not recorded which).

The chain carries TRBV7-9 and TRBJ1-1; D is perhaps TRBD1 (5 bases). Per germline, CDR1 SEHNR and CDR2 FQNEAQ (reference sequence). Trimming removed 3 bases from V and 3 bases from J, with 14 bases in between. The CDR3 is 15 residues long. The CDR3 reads CASSFSRDYHTEAFF. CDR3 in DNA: TGTGCCAGCAGCTTCTCTCGGGACTACCACACTGAAGCTTTCTTT.

For the CDR3, the DNA is TGTGCCATCAGTGAGGGGGAGCAGGCTGAAGCTTTCTTT. It codes for CAISEGEQAEAFF. This rearrangement joins TRBV10-3 to TRBJ1-1, with D hard to call. Per germline, CDR1 ENHRY and CDR2 SYGVKD. CDR3 length: 13 amino acids. The germline V and J ends were trimmed by 2 bases and 6 bases, with 10 bases remaining between them.

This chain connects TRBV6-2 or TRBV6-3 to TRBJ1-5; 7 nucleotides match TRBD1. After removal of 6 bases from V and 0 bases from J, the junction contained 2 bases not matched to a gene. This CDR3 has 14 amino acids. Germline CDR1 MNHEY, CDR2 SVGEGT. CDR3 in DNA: TGTGCCAGCAGACGGGACAGTAGCAATCAGCCCCAGCATTTT. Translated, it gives CASRRDSSNQPQHF.

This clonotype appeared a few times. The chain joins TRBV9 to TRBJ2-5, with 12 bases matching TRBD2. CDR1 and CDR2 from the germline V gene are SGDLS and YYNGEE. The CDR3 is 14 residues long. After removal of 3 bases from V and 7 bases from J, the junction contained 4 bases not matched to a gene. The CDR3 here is CASSEGTSGLTQYF. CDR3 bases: TGTGCCAGCAGCGAGGGGACTAGCGGGCTGACCCAGTACTTC.

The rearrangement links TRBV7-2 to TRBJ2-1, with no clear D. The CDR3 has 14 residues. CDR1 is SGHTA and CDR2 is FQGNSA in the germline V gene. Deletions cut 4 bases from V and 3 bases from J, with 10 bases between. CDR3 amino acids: CASSSSSDYNEQFF. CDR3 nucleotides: TGTGCCAGCAGCTCCTCCTCAGACTACAATGAGCAGTTCTTC.

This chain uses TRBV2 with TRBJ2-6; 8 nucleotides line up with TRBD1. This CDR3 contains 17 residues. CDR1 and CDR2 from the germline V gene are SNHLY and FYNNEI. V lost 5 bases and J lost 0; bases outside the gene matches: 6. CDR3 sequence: CASSTGQGYSGANVLTF. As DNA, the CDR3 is TGTGCCAGCAGTACCGGACAGGGTTACTCTGGGGCCAACGTCCTGACTTTC.

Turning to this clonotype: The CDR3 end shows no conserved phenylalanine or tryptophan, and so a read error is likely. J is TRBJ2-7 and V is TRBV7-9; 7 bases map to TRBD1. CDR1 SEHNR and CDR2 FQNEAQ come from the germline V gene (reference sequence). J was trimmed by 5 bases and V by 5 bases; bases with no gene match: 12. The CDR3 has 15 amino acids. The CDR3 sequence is CASSDPLDRVNEQYL. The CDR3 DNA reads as TGTGCCAGCAGCGACCCCCTAGACAGGGTGAACGAGCAGTACCTC.

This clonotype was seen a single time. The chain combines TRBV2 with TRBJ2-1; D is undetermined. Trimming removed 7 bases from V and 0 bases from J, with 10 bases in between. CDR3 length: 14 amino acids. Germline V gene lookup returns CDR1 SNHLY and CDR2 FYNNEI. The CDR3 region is CASMPGSSYNEQFF. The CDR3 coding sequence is TGTGCCAGCATGCCGGGCAGCTCCTACAATGAGCAGTTCTTC.

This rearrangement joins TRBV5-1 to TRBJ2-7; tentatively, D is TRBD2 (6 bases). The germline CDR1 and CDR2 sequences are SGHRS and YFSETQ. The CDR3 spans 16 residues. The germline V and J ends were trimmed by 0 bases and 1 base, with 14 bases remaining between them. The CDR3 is CASSLDGGSGSYEQYF. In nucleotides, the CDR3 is TGCGCCAGCAGCTTGGACGGAGGGAGTGGATCCTACGAGCAGTACTTC.